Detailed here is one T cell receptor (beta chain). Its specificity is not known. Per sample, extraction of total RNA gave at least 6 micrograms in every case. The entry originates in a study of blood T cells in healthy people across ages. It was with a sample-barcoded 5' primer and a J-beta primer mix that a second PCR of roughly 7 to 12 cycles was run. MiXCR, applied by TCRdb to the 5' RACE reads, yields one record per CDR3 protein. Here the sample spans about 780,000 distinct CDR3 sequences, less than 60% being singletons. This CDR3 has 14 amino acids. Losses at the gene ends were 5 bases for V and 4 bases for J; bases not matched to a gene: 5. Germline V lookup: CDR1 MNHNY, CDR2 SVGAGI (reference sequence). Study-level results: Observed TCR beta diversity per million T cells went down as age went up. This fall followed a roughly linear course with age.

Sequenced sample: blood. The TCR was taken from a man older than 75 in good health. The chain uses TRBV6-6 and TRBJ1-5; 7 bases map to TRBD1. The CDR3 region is CASSQDRSNQPQHF. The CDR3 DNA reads TGTGCCAGCAGTCAGGACAGGAGTAATCAGCCCCAGCATTTT.